This TCR beta chain was identified in a study of T cells after somatic rescue of genetic block. The CDR3 covers 14 residues. The ends were cut back, 6 bases at V and 0 bases at J, with 10 bases in the middle. Germline loops: CDR1 SGHKS, CDR2 YYEKEE (reference sequence). The method was immunoSEQ multiplex PCR; TCRdb's version includes in-frame clones alone and lacks a portion of them. The data show about 14,000 clones, under 75% seen once. This clonotype was sampled from a boy aged 5-17 years. V and J are TRBV5-5 and TRBJ1-5, with a weak D call TRBD1 (5 bases). What was sequenced was peripheral blood mononuclear cells (PBMCs). Here the CDR3 reads CASNTGYSNQPQHF. Written as DNA, the CDR3 is TGTGCCAGCAACACAGGTTATAGCAATCAGCCCCAGCATTTT.